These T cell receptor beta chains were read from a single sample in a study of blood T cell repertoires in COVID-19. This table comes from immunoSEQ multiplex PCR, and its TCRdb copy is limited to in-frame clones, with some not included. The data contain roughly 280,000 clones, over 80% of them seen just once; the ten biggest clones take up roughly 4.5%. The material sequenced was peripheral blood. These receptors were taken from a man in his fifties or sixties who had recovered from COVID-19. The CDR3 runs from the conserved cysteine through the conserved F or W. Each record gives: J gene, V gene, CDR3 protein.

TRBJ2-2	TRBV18	CASSPRQGDTGELFF
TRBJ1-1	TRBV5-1	CASSLKIGGERTEAFF
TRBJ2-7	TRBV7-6	CASSLSYEQYF
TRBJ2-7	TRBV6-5	CASRTLSSYEQYF
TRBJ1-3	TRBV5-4	CASSFQLQVSGGNTIYF
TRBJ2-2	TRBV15	CATSRDQGAGGELFF
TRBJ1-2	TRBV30	CAWSLDKSYGYTF
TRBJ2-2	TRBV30	CAWSPTGGGYTGELFF
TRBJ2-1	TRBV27	CASSLWGAGTRASSSYNEQFF
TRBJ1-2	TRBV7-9	CASSPRTGIGYTF
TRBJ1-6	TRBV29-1	CSAGDSQSSPLHF
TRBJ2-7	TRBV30	CAWGGHRYREQYF
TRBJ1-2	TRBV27	CASSLSRSRFYGYTF
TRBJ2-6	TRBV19	CASVGLARPSGANVLTF
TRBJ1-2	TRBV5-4	CASSADRINYGYTF